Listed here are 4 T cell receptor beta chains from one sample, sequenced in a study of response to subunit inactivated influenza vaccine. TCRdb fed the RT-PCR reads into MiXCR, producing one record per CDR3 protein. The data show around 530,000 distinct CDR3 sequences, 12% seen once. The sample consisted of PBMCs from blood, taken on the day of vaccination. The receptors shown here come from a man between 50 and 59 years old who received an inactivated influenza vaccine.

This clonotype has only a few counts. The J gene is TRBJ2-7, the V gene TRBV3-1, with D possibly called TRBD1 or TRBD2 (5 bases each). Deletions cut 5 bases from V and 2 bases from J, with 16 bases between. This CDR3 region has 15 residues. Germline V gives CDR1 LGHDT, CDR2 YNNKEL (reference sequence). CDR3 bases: TGTGCCAGCAGCTTCTGGCCAGGGACCACCTACGAGCAGTACTTC. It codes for CASSFWPGTTYEQYF.

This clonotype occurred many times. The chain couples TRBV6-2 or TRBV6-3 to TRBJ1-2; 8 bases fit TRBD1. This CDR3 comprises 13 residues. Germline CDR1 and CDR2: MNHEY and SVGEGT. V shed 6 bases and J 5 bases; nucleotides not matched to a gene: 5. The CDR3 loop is CASSSDREYGYTF. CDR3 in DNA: TGTGCCAGCAGCTCGGACAGGGAGTATGGCTACACCTTC.

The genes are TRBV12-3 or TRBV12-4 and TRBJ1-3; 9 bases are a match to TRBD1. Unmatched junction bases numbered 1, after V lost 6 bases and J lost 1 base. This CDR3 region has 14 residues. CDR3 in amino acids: CASRGTGSGNTIYF. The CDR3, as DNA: TGTGCCAGCAGGGGGACAGGGTCTGGAAACACCATATATTTT.

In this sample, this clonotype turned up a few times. In nucleotides, the CDR3 is TGCGCCAGCAGCCAAGCTAGGGGCAAAAACATTCAGTACTTC. Protein product: CASSQARGKNIQYF. This sequence joins TRBV4-1 and TRBJ2-4, with D maybe TRBD1 (5 bases). V was shortened by 1 base and J by 3 bases, with 7 bases between the two germline ends. The length of the CDR3 is 14 residues. Germline lookup yields CDR1 MGHRA and CDR2 YSYEKL.